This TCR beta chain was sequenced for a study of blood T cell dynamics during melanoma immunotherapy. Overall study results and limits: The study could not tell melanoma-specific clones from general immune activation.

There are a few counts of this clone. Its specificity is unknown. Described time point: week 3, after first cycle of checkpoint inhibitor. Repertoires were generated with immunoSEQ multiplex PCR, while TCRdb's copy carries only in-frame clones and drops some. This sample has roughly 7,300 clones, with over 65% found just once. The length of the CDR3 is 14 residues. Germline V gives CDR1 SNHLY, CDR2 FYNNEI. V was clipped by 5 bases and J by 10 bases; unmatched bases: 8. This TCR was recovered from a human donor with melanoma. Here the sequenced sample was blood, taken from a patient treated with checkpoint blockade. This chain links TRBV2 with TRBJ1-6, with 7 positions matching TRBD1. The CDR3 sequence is CASSPGTVVSPLHF. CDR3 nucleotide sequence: TGTGCCAGCAGTCCCGGGACAGTCGTGTCACCCCTCCACTTT.